The 27 T cell receptor beta chains given below trace back to one sample, sequenced in a study of tumor-infiltrating lymphocytes in primary liver carcinoma. TCR beta cDNA was made from approximately 500 ng total RNA with a constant-region primer. It was through three nested multiplex PCR rounds of slightly modified ARM-PCR that TCR beta libraries arose. TRBV1-TRBV30 forward primers and a C-beta reverse primer were used in the first two PCR rounds, which each ran for about 9 cycles. MiXCR was run by TCRdb on the multiplex PCR reads, yielding one entry per CDR3 protein. The sample contains fewer than 400,000 distinct CDR3 sequences, around three fifths of which appear only once. Extraction also yielded germline DNA, while blood RNA was obtained from unsorted whole blood. Specimen: peripheral blood. Source of these receptors: a woman in her 30s with primary liver carcinoma and hepatitis B virus infection.

The table lists this clonotype with many counts. V is TRBV12-3 or TRBV12-4 and J is TRBJ2-3, with TRBD1 matching 7 bases. This CDR3 contains 16 residues. V shed 6 bases, J shed 1 base, and the junction held 10 bases outside the gene matches. CDR3 sequence (DNA): TGTGCCAGCAGCCCTTTCCGGACAGGTGGCACAGATACGCAGTATTTT. It yields the protein CASSPFRTGGTDTQYF.

This clonotype has ten or more counts. The DNA for the CDR3 is TGCAGCGTATACACTTGGGTAGATACGCAGTATTTT. Protein sequence: CSVYTWVDTQYF. The chain carries TRBV29-1 and TRBJ2-3; D not resolved. CDR1 SQVTM and CDR2 ANQGSEA come from the germline V gene. V lost 6 bases to trimming and J lost 5 bases, with 12 bases between them. The CDR3 totals 12 residues.

The chain joins TRBV6-2 or TRBV6-3 to TRBJ2-3; D uncertain. CDR3 length equals 13 residues. The germline V gene has CDR1 MNHEY and CDR2 SVGEGT. V was cut by 5 bases and J by 4 bases, with 10 bases left in between. The CDR3 DNA sequence: TGTGCCAGCAGTGGTGAACCATCAGATACGCAGTATTTT. Its translation: CASSGEPSDTQYF.

Remarks on this clonotype: Possible read error: a much larger clone is one base away. In this CDR3 the conserved last residue, phenylalanine or tryptophan, is missing, so a read error is likely. The CDR3 region is CSAASGSNEQFL. CDR3 nucleotide sequence: TGCAGCGCGGCCAGCGGGAGTAATGAGCAGTTCTTA. The chain recombines TRBV29-1 with TRBJ2-1, with 8 bases matching TRBD2. Germline V gene data show CDR1 as SQVTM and CDR2 as ANQGSEA. The J segment lost 7 bases and the V segment lost 7 bases, leaving 6 bases of the junction unmatched. This CDR3 comprises 12 residues.

The sample holds a few counts of this clonotype. The chain is built from TRBV6-1 and TRBJ2-4, with TRBD2 as a possible D gene (5 bases). Trimming shortened V by 1 base and J by 3 bases, and 7 bases separated the two germline ends. The CDR3 consists of 14 residues. In germline, CDR1 is MNHNS, CDR2 SASEGT. The CDR3 sequence: CASSEDGLKNIQYF. In DNA form, the CDR3 reads TGTGCCAGCAGTGAAGACGGACTCAAAAACATTCAGTACTTC.

For this clonotype: A read error may account for a junction end that differs from germline. This sequence joins TRBV11-2 and TRBJ2-1; TRBD1 matches at 7 bases. The CDR3 is 14 amino acids. Per the germline V gene, CDR1 is SGHAT and CDR2 is FQNNGV. CDR3 coding DNA: TGTGCCAGTAGCCACCGAGGGACAGCCAATGAGCGGTTCTTC. Translated, it gives CASSHRGTANERFF.

This clonotype has ten or more counts. V and J are TRBV6-5 and TRBJ2-7, with D unresolved. The V end was cut by 0 bases, the J end by 3 bases, with 9 bases between. The germline CDR1 and CDR2 sequences are MNHEY and SVGAGI. There are 14 residues in the CDR3. The CDR3: CASSYSTPFYEQYF. The CDR3 nucleotides are TGTGCCAGCAGTTACTCGACCCCCTTCTACGAGCAGTACTTC.

This clonotype showed up many times. The rearrangement joins TRBV4-3 to TRBJ2-1, with D tentatively TRBD1 (5 bases). V was cut by 1 base and J by 2 bases, with 21 bases left in between. Germline V gives CDR1 LGHNA, CDR2 YSLEER. The CDR3 is made up of 19 amino acids. DNA for the CDR3: TGCGCCAGCAGCCAAGTCTGGAACACCTGGGGCGGAGCCTACAATGAGCAGTTCTTC. Its protein is CASSQVWNTWGGAYNEQFF.

This rearrangement joins TRBV6-2 or TRBV6-3 to TRBJ2-7, with unresolved D. The CDR3 is made up of 15 amino acids. Germline CDR1 and CDR2: MNHEY and SVGEGT. V gave up 0 bases and J gave up 0 bases, with 9 bases separating them. CDR3 in amino acids: CASSYSGLSSYEQYF. The CDR3 region has the DNA TGTGCCAGCAGTTACTCTGGCCTTAGCTCCTACGAGCAGTACTTC.

Only a few counts were recorded for this clonotype. The chain employs TRBV12-3 or TRBV12-4 and TRBJ1-2; unclear D gene. The CDR3 totals 12 residues. Trimming pared 3 bases from V and 11 bases from J, leaving 13 bases between. Here the CDR3 reads CASSLGGPGYTF. The DNA of the CDR3 is TGTGCCAGCAGTTTGGGAGGACCGGGGTACACCTTC.

V gene TRBV7-8 combines with J gene TRBJ1-5; 8 nucleotides line up with TRBD1. This CDR3 contains 16 residues. V lost 1 base, J lost 5 bases, and 7 bases stayed unmatched. CDR1 is SGHVS, CDR2 FQNEAQ, per germline. The CDR3 region is CASSLGSRTGHQPQHF. For the CDR3, the DNA is TGTGCCAGCAGCTTAGGCAGTAGGACAGGGCATCAGCCCCAGCATTTT.

This clonotype was picked up a small number of times. The CDR3 DNA follows: TGTGCCTGGAGTGTAGGCAATGAGCAGTTCTTC. Its protein product is CAWSVGNEQFF. The genes are TRBV30 and TRBJ2-1; no definite D call. CDR1 is GTSNPN and CDR2 is SVGIG in the germline V gene (reference sequence). The CDR3 runs 11 residues. With 0 bases removed from V and 6 bases from J, the gap between germline ends came to 3 bases.

This clonotype is medium-sized (0.01 to 0.1%) in the sample. The rearrangement links TRBV11-2 to TRBJ2-1; 8 positions match TRBD2. The CDR3 runs to 14 residues. V was clipped by 0 bases and J by 13 bases; unmatched bases: 8. The germline V gene has CDR1 SGHAT and CDR2 FQNNGV. The CDR3 DNA sequence: TGTGCCAGCAGCTTAGAGAGCGGGAGCAGGTATCAGTTCTTC. Its translation: CASSLESGSRYQFF.

This clonotype came up once. Germline and junction disagree at one end, which may indicate a read error. The V and J genes are TRBV11-2 and TRBJ2-1; D is unclear. Germline V gene data show CDR1 as SGHAT and CDR2 as FQNNGV. CDR3 length: 17 residues. Here the CDR3 reads CASSLDQPGWGTNGQFF. In DNA, the CDR3 is TGTGCTAGCAGCTTAGACCAGCCTGGCTGGGGAACGAATGGGCAGTTCTTC.

Details on this clonotype: An end of the junction differs from the germline gene, which may be a read error. The chain has TRBV4-2 and TRBJ2-1; TRBD2 aligns across 7 bases. Germline values: CDR1 LGHNA, CDR2 YNFKEQ. The CDR3 spans 15 residues. The CDR3 DNA follows: TGTGCCAACAGCCAACGGGACTACTTCTACAATGAGCAGTTCTTC. This codes for CANSQRDYFYNEQFF.

Ten or more counts support this clonotype. The rearrangement uses TRBV6-5 and TRBJ2-5; D possibly corresponds to TRBD2 (7 bases). Germline CDR1 is MNHEY and CDR2 is SVGAGI. Trimming took off 0 bases at V and 5 bases at J, with 13 bases between the two ends. This CDR3 contains 15 residues. CDR3 bases: TGTGCCAGCAGTTACTCGGGGGGGGCCTGGGAGACCCAGTACTTC. Protein product: CASSYSGGAWETQYF.

On this clonotype itself: Just one base apart from a much larger clone, this may be a read error. This sequence joins TRBV5-6 and TRBJ1-5; D is unresolved. V was trimmed by 2 bases and J by 5 bases, leaving 8 bases between them. Per germline, CDR1 SGHDT and CDR2 YYEEEE. CDR3 size: 13 residues. The CDR3 coding sequence is TGTGCCAGCAGCTTTGGGAGGGATCAGCCCCAGCATTTT. Protein: CASSFGRDQPQHF.

This clonotype showed up many times. The chain recombines TRBV6-2 or TRBV6-3 with TRBJ1-4; the match to TRBD1 covers 7 bases. In germline, CDR1 is MNHEY, CDR2 SVGEGT. This CDR3 is 13 amino acids long. V was clipped by 8 bases and J by 4 bases; unmatched bases: 4. In nucleotides, the CDR3 is TGTGCCAGCCCGACAGGGCTTAATGAAAAACTGTTTTTT. The encoded protein is CASPTGLNEKLFF.

The chain is built from TRBV14 and TRBJ1-1, with D unclear. CDR3 size: 13 residues. The germline V gene encodes CDR1 SGHDN and CDR2 FVKESK. Trimming took off 5 bases at V and 0 bases at J, with 7 bases between the two ends. Here the CDR3 reads CASSGILNTEAFF. The CDR3 nucleotides are TGTGCCAGCAGCGGGATTTTGAACACTGAAGCTTTCTTT.

The rearrangement uses TRBV11-2 and TRBJ2-5; D might be TRBD1 or TRBD2, each matching 7 bases. CDR1 and CDR2 (germline): SGHAT, FQNNGV. The CDR3 spans 14 residues. V was shortened by 8 bases and J by 4 bases, with 17 bases between the two germline ends. The CDR3 bases are TGTGCCAGCTCCAGGGGGGGGCTTAGAGAGACCCAGTACTTC. It is translated as CASSRGGLRETQYF.

The chain combines TRBV11-2 with TRBJ2-1; maybe TRBD2 (5 bases). Germline CDR1 and CDR2: SGHAT and FQNNGV. The CDR3 spans 16 residues. V was cut by 5 bases and J by 5 bases, with 19 bases left in between. DNA of the CDR3: TGTGCCAGCAGCCCCGTCATTAACGGGGTCCACAATGAGCAGTTCTTC. Translation: CASSPVINGVHNEQFF.

V usage is TRBV7-9 and J usage is TRBJ1-3; no reliable D call. V dropped 5 bases and J dropped 3 bases, with 5 bases sitting between them. CDR1 is SEHNR, CDR2 FQNEAQ, per germline (reference sequence). There are 12 residues in the CDR3. CDR3 nucleotides: TGTGCCAGCAGCGTGGATGGAAACACCATATATTTT. Translating it yields CASSVDGNTIYF.

As concerns this clonotype: One end of the junction does not line up with germline, which may come from a read error. The chain links TRBV11-2 to TRBJ2-7; maybe TRBD1 (5 bases). The CDR3 runs 14 residues. CDR1 is SGHAT and CDR2 is FQNNGV in the germline V gene. CDR3 protein: CASSSNTGPYEQYF. For the CDR3, the DNA is TGTGCCAGCAGCTCAAACACAGGTCCCTACGAGCAATACTTC.

In regard to this clonotype: The junction does not match germline at one end; this may be a read error. V usage is TRBV11-2 and J usage is TRBJ2-7; D is unclear. The germline V gene has CDR1 SGHAT and CDR2 FQNNGV. The CDR3 extends over 11 amino acids. CDR3 sequence reads: CASSFLLEQYF. The CDR3, as DNA: TGTGCTAGCAGCTTCCTTCTCGAGCAGTACTTC.

This clonotype was picked up a small number of times. The chain couples TRBV6-6 to TRBJ2-3; possible D gene TRBD2, 5 bases. CDR1 is MNHNY, CDR2 SVGAGI, per germline (reference sequence). The CDR3 length is 15 residues. The ends were cut back, 2 bases at V and 5 bases at J, with 14 bases in the middle. The CDR3 nucleotides are TGTGCCAGCAGTTACGGTCGGGCTCGGGGAGATACGCAGTATTTT. This gives the protein CASSYGRARGDTQYF.

A note on this clonotype: One end of the junction does not line up with germline, which may come from a read error. J is TRBJ2-1 and V is TRBV11-3, with TRBD2 identical over 7 bases. Germline V gene data show CDR1 as SGHNT and CDR2 as YENEEA. CDR3 length equals 14 residues. In DNA form, the CDR3 reads TGTGCCAGCAGCCAAGGACTAGGCTACAATGAGCAGCTCTTC. Protein sequence: CASSQGLGYNEQLF.

With regard to this clonotype: This could be a read error, since a much larger clone is one nucleotide away. A read error is likely, as this CDR3 ends without the conserved phenylalanine or tryptophan. The V and J genes are TRBV6-2 or TRBV6-3 and TRBJ2-1, with 14 bases that match TRBD2. CDR1 and CDR2 from the germline V gene are MNHEY and SVGEGT. V was clipped by 7 bases and J by 8 bases; unmatched bases: 4. The CDR3 length is 14 residues. The CDR3 nucleotides are TGTGCCAGCACTAGACTAGCGGGAGGGGATGAGCAGTTCCTC. As protein: CASTRLAGGDEQFL.